This T cell receptor beta chain was sequenced for a study of sequential checkpoint blockade in melanoma (dated by TCRdb to the late 2010s). Background for the entire study: Patients were randomized 1:1 to first-line nivolumab followed by ipilimumab (arm A) or ipilimumab followed by nivolumab (arm B). Maintenance nivolumab came after each of the two trial sequences. Paper-wide results and their limitations: Larger, independent patient cohorts are needed to validate the response-prediction model that combines TCR metrics and mutation burden.

For this chain, trimming is 4 bases at the V end and 5 bases at the J end, and the number of junction bases without a gene match is 7. In the germline V gene, CDR1 corresponds to MGHRA and CDR2 to YSYEKL. The CDR3 holds 16 amino acids from the cysteine to the phenylalanine. Only CDR3 DNA remains: 48 bases, in frame from the first base. TCRbeta CDR3 regions were immunosequenced from genomic DNA with the immunoSEQ Assay. Before high-throughput sequencing, genomic DNA was amplified using bias-controlled multiplex PCR. As for how the authors treated the data: To quantify the absolute abundance of each unique TCRbeta CDR3 region, the sequences were collapsed and filtered. Clonality, defined as 1 minus Pielou's evenness, was calculated using only productive rearrangements. A previously published method was used to identify clones whose frequencies were significantly greater in on-treatment samples than in baseline samples. Imported from immuneACCESS, the table was reduced by TCRdb to in-frame sequences with V and J called. These copies leave out some clones; in studies compared against another copy, an unresolved V gene accounts for under half, and the cause of the remainder is not known. The V and J calls and clone size are taken from that table; D and trimming were inferred from the DNA. In this sample the table shows about 40,000 clones, roughly 90% of which occur a single time. The ten largest clones add up to roughly 12% of the sample.

What this sample's treatment or condition label stands for: randomized to nivolumab then ipilimumab (arm A) or the reverse (arm B). Prior DNA-damaging chemotherapy had not been received by any trial patient. Live CD3+CD8+ cells negative for CD19 and CD56 were sorted from thawed PBMCs on a FACS Aria II flow cytometer. Samples were obtained from patients with melanoma enrolled in CheckMate 064, a randomized, open-label phase II trial of sequential checkpoint blockade. Peripheral blood mononuclear cells were collected by leukapheresis, purified with Ficoll-Paque, and frozen in human serum with 10% DMSO. Right after sorting, the blood CD3+CD8+ cells were verified to be >98% pure, and DNA extraction followed. Concerning this clone itself: Its antigen remains undetermined. Within one base of it there is no much larger clone, and no base qualities were kept.

Sequencing used CD8+ T cells sorted from blood (inferred from file names), obtained from a patient given nivolumab and ipilimumab in sequence. The sequence is built from TRBV4-1 and TRBJ2-2; TRBD2 agrees with 10 junctional bases. The sequence was obtained from a human donor with melanoma. CDR3 reads: CASSPLAGVRTGELFF. The DNA is as follows: TGCGCCAGCAGCCCTCTAGCGGGAGTTCGGACCGGGGAGCTGTTTTTT.